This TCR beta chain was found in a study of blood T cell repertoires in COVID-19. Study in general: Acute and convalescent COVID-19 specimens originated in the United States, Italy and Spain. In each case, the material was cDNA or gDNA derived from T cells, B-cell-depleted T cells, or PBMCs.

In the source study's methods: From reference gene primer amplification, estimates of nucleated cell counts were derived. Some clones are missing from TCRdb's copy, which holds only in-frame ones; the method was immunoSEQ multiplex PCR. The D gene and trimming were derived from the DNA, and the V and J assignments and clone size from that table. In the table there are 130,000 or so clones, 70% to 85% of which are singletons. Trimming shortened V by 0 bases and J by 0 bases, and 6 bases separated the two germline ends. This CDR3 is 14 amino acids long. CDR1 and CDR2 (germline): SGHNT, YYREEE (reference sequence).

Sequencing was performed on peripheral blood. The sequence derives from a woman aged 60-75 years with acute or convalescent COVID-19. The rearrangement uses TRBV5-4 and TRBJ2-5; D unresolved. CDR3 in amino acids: CASSLVLDQETQYF. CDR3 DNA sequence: TGTGCCAGCAGCTTGGTCCTAGACCAAGAGACCCAGTACTTC.